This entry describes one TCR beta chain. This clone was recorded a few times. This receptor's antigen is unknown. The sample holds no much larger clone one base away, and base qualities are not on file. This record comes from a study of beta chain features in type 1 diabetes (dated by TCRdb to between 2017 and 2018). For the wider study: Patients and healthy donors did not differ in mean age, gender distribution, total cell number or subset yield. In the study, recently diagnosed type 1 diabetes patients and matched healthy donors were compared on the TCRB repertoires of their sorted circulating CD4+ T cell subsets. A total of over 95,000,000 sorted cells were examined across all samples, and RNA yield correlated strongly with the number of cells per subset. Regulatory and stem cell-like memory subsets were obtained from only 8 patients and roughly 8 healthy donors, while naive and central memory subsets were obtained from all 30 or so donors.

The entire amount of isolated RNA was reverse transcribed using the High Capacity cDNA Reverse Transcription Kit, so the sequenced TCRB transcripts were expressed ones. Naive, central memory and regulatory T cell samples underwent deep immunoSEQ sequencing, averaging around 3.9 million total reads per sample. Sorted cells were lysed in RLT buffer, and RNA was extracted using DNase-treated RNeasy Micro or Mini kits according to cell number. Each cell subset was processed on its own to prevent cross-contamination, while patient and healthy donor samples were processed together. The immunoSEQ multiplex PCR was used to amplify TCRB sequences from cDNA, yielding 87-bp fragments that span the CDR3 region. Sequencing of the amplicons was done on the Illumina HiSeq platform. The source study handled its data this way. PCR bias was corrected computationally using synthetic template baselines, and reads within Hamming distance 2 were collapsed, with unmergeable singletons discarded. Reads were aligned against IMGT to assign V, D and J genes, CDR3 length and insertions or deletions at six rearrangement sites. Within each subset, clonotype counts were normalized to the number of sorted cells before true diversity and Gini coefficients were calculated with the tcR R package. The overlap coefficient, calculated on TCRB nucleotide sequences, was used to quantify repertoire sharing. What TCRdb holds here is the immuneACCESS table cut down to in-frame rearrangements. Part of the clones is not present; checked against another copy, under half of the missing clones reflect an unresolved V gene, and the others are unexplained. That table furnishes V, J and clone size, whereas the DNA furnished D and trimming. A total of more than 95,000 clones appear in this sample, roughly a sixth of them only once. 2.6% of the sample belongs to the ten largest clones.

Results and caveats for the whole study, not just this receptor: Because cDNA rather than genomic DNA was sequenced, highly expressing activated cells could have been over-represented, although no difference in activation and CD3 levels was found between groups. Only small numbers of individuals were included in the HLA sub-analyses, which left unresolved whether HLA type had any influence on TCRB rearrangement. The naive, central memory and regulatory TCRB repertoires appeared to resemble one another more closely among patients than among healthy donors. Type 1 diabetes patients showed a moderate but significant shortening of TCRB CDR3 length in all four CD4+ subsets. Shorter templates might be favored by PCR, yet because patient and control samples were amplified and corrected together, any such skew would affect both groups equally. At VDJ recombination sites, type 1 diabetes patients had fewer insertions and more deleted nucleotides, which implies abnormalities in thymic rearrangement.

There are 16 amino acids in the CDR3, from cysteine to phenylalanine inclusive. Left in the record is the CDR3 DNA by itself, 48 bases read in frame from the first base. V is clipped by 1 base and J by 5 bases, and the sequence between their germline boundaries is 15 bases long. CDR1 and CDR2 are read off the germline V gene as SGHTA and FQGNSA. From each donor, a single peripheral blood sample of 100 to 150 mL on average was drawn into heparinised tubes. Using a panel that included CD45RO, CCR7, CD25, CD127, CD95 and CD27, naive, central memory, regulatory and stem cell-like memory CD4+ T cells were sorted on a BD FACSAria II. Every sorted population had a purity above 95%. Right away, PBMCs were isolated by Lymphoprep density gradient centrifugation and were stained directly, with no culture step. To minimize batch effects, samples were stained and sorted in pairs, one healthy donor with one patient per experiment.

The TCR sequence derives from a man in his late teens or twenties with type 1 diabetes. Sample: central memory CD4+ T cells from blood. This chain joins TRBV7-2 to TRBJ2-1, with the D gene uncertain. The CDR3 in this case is CASSLVLRPTDNEQFF. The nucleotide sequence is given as TGTGCCAGCAGCTTAGTTCTCCGGCCTACAGACAATGAGCAGTTCTTC.